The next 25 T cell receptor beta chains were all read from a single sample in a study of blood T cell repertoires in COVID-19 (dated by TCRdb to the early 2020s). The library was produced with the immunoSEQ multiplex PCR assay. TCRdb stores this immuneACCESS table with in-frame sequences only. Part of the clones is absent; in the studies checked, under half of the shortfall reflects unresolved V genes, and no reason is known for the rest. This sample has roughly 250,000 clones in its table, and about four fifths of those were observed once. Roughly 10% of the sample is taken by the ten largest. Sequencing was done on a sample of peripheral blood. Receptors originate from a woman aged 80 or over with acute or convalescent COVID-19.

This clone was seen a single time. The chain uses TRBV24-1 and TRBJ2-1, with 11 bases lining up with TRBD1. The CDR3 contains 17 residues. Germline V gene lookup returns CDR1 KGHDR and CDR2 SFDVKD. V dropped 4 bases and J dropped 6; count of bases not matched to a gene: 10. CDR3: CATSDPKDRGRRNEQFF. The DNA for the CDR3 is TGTGCCACCAGTGACCCCAAGGACAGGGGGCGCCGCAATGAGCAGTTCTTC.

CDR3 protein: CASSLAMSRGYGYTF. The CDR3 DNA is TGTGCCAGCAGCTTAGCGATGTCCAGGGGCTATGGCTACACCTTC. The rearrangement links TRBV7-9 to TRBJ1-2, with D maybe TRBD1 (6 bases). The ends were cut back, 0 bases at V and 4 bases at J, with 12 bases in the middle. Germline V gene lookup returns CDR1 SEHNR and CDR2 FQNEAQ (reference sequence). CDR3 length equals 15 residues.

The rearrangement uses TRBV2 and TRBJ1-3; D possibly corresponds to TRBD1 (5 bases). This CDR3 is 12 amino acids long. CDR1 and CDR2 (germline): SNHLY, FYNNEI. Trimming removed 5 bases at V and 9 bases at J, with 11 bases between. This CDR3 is CASSLPGGTIYF. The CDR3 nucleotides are TGTGCCAGCAGTCTCCCGGGGGGCACCATATATTTT.

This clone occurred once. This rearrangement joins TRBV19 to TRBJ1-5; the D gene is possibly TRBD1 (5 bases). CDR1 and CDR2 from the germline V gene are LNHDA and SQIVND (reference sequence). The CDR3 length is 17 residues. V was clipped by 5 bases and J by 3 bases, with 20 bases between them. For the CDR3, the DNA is TGTGCCAGTAGTTCCGGCGGAGGGCCGGGGCACAATCAGCCCCAGCATTTT. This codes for CASSSGGGPGHNQPQHF.

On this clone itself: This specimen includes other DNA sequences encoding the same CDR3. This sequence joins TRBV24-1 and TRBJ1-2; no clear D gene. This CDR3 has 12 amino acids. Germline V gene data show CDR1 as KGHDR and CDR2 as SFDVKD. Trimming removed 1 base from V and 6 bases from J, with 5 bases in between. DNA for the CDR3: TGTGCCACCAGTGATTTAGGAGATGGCTACACCTTC. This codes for CATSDLGDGYTF.

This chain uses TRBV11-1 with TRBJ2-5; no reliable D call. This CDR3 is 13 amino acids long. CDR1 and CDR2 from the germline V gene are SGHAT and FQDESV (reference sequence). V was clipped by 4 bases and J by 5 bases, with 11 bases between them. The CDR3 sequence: CASSSWAVETQYF. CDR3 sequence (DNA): TGTGCCAGCAGCTCGTGGGCCGTGGAGACCCAGTACTTC.

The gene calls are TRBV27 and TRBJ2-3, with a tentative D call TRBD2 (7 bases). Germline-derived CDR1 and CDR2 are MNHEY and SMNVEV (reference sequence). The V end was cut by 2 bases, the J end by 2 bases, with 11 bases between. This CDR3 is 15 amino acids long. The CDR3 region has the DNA TGTGCCAGCAGTTTAGGGGGGGCCTCCACAGATACGCAGTATTTT. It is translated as CASSLGGASTDTQYF.

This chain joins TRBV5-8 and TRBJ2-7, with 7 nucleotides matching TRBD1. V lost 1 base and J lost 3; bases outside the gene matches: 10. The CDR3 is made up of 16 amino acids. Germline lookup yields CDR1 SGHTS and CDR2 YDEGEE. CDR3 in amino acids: CASSLLGGRVNYEQYF. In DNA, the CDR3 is TGTGCCAGCAGCTTGCTAGGGGGCAGGGTCAACTACGAGCAGTACTTC.

The CDR3 DNA reads TGTGCCACCAGCAGAGGGACGGGAGGGTCTGGGGCCAACGTCCTGACTTTC. Amino acid sequence: CATSRGTGGSGANVLTF. The gene calls are TRBV15 and TRBJ2-6; 8 bases align to TRBD2. The CDR3 is 17 amino acids. Germline V lookup: CDR1 LNHNV, CDR2 YYDKDF (reference sequence). V shed 1 base and J 1 base; nucleotides not matched to a gene: 3.

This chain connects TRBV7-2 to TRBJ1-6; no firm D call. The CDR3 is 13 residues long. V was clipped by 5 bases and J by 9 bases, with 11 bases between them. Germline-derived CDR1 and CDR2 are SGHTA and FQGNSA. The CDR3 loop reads CASSLQVVSPLHF. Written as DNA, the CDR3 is TGTGCCAGCAGCCTCCAGGTGGTTTCACCCCTCCACTTT. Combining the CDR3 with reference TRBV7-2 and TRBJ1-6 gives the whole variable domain GAGVSQSPSNKVTEKGKDVELRCDPISGHTALYWYRQSLGQGLEFLIYFQGNSAPDKSGLPSDRFSAERTGGSVSTLTIQRTQQEDSAVYLCASSLQVVSPLHFGNGTRLTVT.

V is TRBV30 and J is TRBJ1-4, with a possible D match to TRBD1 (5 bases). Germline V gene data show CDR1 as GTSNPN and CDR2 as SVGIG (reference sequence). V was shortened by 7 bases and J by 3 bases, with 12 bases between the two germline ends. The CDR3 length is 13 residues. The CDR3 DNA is TGTGCCTACTCGTGGACACCTAATGAAAAACTGTTTTTT. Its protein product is CAYSWTPNEKLFF.

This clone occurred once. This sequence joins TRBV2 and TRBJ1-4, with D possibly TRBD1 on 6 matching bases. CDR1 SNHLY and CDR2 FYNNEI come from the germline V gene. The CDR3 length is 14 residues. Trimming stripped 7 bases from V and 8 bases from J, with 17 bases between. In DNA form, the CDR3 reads TGTGCCAGCAAGACTCAGGGGCTGGGGGAAAAACTGTTTTTT. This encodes CASKTQGLGEKLFF. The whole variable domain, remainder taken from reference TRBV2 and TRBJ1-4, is EPEVTQTPSHQVTQMGQEVILRCVPISNHLYFYWYRQILGQKVEFLVSFYNNEISEKSEIFDDQFSVERPDGSNFTLKIRSTKLEDSAMYFCASKTQGLGEKLFFGSGTQLSVL.

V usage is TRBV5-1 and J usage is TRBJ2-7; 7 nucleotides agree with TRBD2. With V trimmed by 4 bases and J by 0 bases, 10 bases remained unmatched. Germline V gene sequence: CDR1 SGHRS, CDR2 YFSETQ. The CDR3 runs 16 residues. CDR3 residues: CASSRGEGRSSYEQYF. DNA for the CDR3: TGCGCCAGCAGCCGCGGGGAGGGCCGCAGCTCCTACGAGCAGTACTTC.

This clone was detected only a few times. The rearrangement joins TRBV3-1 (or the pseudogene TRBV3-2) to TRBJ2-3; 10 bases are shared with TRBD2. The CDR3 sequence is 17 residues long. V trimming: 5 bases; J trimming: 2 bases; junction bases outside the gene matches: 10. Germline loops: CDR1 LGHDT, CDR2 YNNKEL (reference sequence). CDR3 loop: CASSSRLSGGTTDTQYF. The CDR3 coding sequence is TGTGCCAGCAGCTCCCGACTTAGCGGGGGGACCACAGATACGCAGTATTTT.

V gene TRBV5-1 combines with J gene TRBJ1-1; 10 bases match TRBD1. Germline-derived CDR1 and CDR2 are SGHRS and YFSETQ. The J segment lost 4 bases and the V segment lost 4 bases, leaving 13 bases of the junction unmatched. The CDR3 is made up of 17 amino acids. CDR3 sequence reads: CASSPGTGARVGTEAFF. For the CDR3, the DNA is TGCGCCAGCAGCCCTGGGACAGGGGCAAGGGTAGGCACTGAAGCTTTCTTT.

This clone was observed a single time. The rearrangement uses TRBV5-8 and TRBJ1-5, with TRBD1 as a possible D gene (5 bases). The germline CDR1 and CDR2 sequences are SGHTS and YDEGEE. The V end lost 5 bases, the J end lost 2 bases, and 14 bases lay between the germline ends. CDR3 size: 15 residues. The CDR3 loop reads CASSPGFGGNQPQHF. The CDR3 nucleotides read TGTGCCAGCAGTCCAGGGTTTGGAGGCAATCAGCCCCAGCATTTT.

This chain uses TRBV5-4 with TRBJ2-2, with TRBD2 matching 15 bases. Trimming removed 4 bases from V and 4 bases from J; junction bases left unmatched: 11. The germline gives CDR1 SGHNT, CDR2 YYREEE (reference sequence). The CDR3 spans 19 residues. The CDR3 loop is CASSPGTSGGRRATGELFF. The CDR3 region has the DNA TGTGCCAGCAGCCCGGGGACTAGCGGGGGGCGTCGGGCCACCGGGGAGCTGTTTTTT.

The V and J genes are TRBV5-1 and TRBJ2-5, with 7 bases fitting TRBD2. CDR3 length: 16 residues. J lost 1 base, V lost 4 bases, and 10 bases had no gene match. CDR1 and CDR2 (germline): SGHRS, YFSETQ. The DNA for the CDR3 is TGCGCCAGCAGCCCCCAGGGAGCGGGGAGCCAAGAGACCCAGTACTTC. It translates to CASSPQGAGSQETQYF.

DNA for the CDR3: TGTGCCAGCAGCTTGGGTGAGGCTTCACCCCTCCACTTT. This gives the protein CASSLGEASPLHF. The V gene is TRBV5-4, the J gene TRBJ1-6; D remains unclear. Germline lookup yields CDR1 SGHNT and CDR2 YYREEE (reference sequence). Between the trimmed V and J ends, which lost 0 bases and 9 bases, there was a span of 7 bases. The CDR3 covers 13 residues.

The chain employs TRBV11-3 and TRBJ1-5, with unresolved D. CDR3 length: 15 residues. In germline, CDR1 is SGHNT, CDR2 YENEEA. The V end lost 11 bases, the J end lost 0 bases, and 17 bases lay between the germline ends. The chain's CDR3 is CAPRGVGDSNQPQHF. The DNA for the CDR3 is TGTGCCCCCCGCGGGGTCGGGGATAGCAATCAGCCCCAGCATTTT.

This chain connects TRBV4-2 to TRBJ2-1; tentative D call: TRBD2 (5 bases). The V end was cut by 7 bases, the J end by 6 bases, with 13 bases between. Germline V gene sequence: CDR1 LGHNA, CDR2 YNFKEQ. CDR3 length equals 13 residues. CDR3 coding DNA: TGTGCCAGCAAACAGACCGGACTCAATGAGCAGTTCTTC. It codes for CASKQTGLNEQFF.

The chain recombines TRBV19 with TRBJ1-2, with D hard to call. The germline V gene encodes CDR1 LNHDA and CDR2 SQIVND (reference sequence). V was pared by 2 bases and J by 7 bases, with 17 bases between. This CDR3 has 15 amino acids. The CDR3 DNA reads TGTGCCAGTAGTATAACCCACGAGGATAGATTTGGCTACACCTTC. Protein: CASSITHEDRFGYTF.

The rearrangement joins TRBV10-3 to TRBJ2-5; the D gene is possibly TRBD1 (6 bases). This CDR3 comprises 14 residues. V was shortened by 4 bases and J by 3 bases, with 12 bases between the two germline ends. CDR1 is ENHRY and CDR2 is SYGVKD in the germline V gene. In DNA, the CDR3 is TGTGCCATCAGTGTGGCAGGGGTAGAAGAGACCCAGTACTTC. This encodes CAISVAGVEETQYF.

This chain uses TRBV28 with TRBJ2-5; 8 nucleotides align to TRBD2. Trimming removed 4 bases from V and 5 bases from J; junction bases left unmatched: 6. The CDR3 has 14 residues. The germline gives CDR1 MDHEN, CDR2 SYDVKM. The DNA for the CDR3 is TGTGCCAGCAGTTCCTCGGGAGGGGTTGAGACCCAGTACTTC. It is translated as CASSSSGGVETQYF.

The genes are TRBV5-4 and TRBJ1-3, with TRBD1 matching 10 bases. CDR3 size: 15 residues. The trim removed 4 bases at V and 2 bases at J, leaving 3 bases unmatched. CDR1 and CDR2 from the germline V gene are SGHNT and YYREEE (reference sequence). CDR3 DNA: TGTGCCAGCAGCCCAGGGACAGGGGCTGGAAACACCATATATTTT. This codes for CASSPGTGAGNTIYF.